This note documents a single TCR beta chain sequence. TCRdb's table, derived via immunoSEQ multiplex PCR, lists solely in-frame clones and lacks some. The top ten clones hold around 1.9% of a sample with about 190,000 clones, about nine tenths of them seen once. V lost 0 bases, J lost 2 bases, and 11 bases lay in between. The CDR3 spans 15 residues. Germline lookup yields CDR1 LGHDT and CDR2 YNNKEL (reference sequence). This entry is derived from a study of control samples from healthy donors and cancer patients. The TCR sequence derives from a man aged 30 to 45 in good health. V is TRBV3-1 (or the pseudogene TRBV3-2) and J is TRBJ2-7, with unresolved D. The material sequenced was blood. CDR3 coding DNA: TGTGCCAGCAGCCAAGAGTTGACGGGCCCCTACGAGCAGTACTTC. The encoded protein is CASSQELTGPYEQYF.